The 21 T cell receptor beta chains below come from one sample, sequenced in a study of T-cell reconstitution after alpha-beta-depleted transplantation in children. A library of TCRbeta sequences, prepared with unique molecular identifiers, was generated. One entry per CDR3 protein results from TCRdb running MiXCR on the PCR reads. The sample lists a few hundred thousand distinct CDR3 sequences, 9.7% occurring once. This material consisted of PBMCs from the stem cell graft donor, taken from the stem cell graft. The receptors stem from a human donor who donated a stem cell graft to a child with SCID.

This clonotype was found many times. V gene TRBV5-1 combines with J gene TRBJ2-1; no definite D call. V shed 6 bases and J shed 1 base, with 11 bases lying between them. CDR3 length equals 14 residues. Germline V gene lookup returns CDR1 SGHRS and CDR2 YFSETQ. Here the CDR3 DNA reads TGCGCCAGCACTCCCGCCGGGTCCTACAATGAGCAGTTCTTC. This encodes CASTPAGSYNEQFF. Variable domain in full (rest from reference TRBV5-1 and TRBJ2-1): KAGVTQTPRYLIKTRGQQVTLSCSPISGHRSVSWYQQTPGQGLQFLFEYFSETQRNKGNFPGRFSGRQFSNSRSEMNVSTLELGDSALYLCASTPAGSYNEQFFGPGTRLTVL.

This clonotype was seen ten or more times. Here the CDR3 DNA reads TGCGCCAGCAGCTCGACTGGGACAGGACAAGAGACCCAGTACTTC. Residues: CASSSTGTGQETQYF. V and J are TRBV5-1 and TRBJ2-5; TRBD1 matches at 8 bases. The CDR3 runs to 15 residues. Germline-derived CDR1 and CDR2 are SGHRS and YFSETQ. The V gene end was trimmed by 3 bases and the J gene end by 2 bases; junction bases not matched to a gene: 6.

This clonotype was recorded many times. V gene TRBV5-1 combines with J gene TRBJ2-1; D is possibly TRBD1 or TRBD2 (7 bases each). Between the trimmed V and J ends, which lost 3 bases and 7 bases, there was a span of 17 bases. This CDR3 has 15 residues. Germline lookup yields CDR1 SGHRS and CDR2 YFSETQ. The chain's CDR3 is CASSYQGGAGNEQFF. The CDR3 region has the DNA TGCGCCAGCAGCTATCAGGGGGGGGCGGGGAATGAGCAGTTCTTC.

The table lists this clonotype with many counts. The rearrangement uses TRBV5-8 and TRBJ2-7, with 7 bases identical to TRBD1. The J segment lost 6 bases and the V segment lost 2 bases, leaving 11 bases of the junction unmatched. CDR1 is SGHTS, CDR2 YDEGEE, per germline. The CDR3 runs to 15 residues. The CDR3 DNA reads as TGTGCCAGCAGCTTCAATAACAGGGGAGAAAGCGAGCAGTACTTC. Its protein product is CASSFNNRGESEQYF.

The rearrangement links TRBV5-1 to TRBJ2-1, with TRBD2 as a possible D gene (7 bases). Germline lookup yields CDR1 SGHRS and CDR2 YFSETQ. The germline V and J ends were trimmed by 4 bases and 5 bases, with 13 bases remaining between them. This CDR3 region has 14 residues. CDR3 coding DNA: TGCGCCAGCAGCAGGGGGGGGGAAAACAATGAGCAGTTCTTC. Its translation is CASSRGGENNEQFF. Using reference TRBV5-1 and TRBJ2-1 for the parts outside the CDR3, the full variable domain is KAGVTQTPRYLIKTRGQQVTLSCSPISGHRSVSWYQQTPGQGLQFLFEYFSETQRNKGNFPGRFSGRQFSNSRSEMNVSTLELGDSALYLCASSRGGENNEQFFGPGTRLTVL.

The chain employs TRBV5-1 and TRBJ2-6, with D perhaps being TRBD1 or TRBD2 (5 bases each). The ends were cut back, 4 bases at V and 11 bases at J, with 19 bases in the middle. The CDR3 length is 15 residues. Per germline, CDR1 SGHRS and CDR2 YFSETQ. For the CDR3, the DNA is TGCGCCAGCAGCCGGGACGGATCAATTCGAGACGTCCTGACTTTC. Translating it yields CASSRDGSIRDVLTF. Full variable domain (remainder filled in from reference TRBV5-1 and TRBJ2-6): KAGVTQTPRYLIKTRGQQVTLSCSPISGHRSVSWYQQTPGQGLQFLFEYFSETQRNKGNFPGRFSGRQFSNSRSEMNVSTLELGDSALYLCASSRDGSIRDVLTFGAGSRLTVL.

This clonotype was observed a few times. The chain has TRBV5-1 and TRBJ1-1, with TRBD1 matching over 8 bases. This CDR3 has 14 residues. J was trimmed by 4 bases and V by 3 bases; bases with no gene match: 5. Germline V lookup: CDR1 SGHRS, CDR2 YFSETQ. The CDR3 bases are TGCGCCAGCAGCTGGGACAGGACCGGCACTGAAGCTTTCTTT. This sequence encodes CASSWDRTGTEAFF.

This clonotype was seen at least ten times. For the CDR3, the DNA is TGCAGCGTACGCAAGGCTTCTACGGGATACGAGCAGTACTTC. It specifies CSVRKASTGYEQYF. The rearrangement joins TRBV29-1 to TRBJ2-7; perhaps TRBD2 as D (5 bases). The CDR3 is made up of 14 amino acids. V lost 6 bases to trimming and J lost 4 bases, with 19 bases between them. In germline, CDR1 is SQVTM, CDR2 ANQGSEA.

This clonotype was found many times. The V call is TRBV5-1, the J call TRBJ2-3, with a tentative D call TRBD2 (6 bases). Germline CDR1 reads SGHRS; CDR2 reads YFSETQ. This CDR3 contains 15 residues. The germline V and J ends were trimmed by 4 bases and 3 bases, with 15 bases remaining between them. This CDR3 reads CASSVGTPITDTQYF. The CDR3 bases are TGCGCCAGCAGCGTCGGGACTCCCATTACAGATACGCAGTATTTT.

This clonotype was seen many times. The CDR3 loop is CASSLGQSNQPQHF. CDR3 bases: TGTGCCAGCAGCTTAGGGCAGAGCAATCAGCCCCAGCATTTT. This chain joins TRBV7-2 and TRBJ1-5, with unresolved D. V was trimmed by 1 base and J by 1 base, leaving 5 bases between them. This CDR3 comprises 14 residues. The germline CDR1 and CDR2 sequences are SGHTA and FQGNSA.

This clonotype was seen repeatedly, ten times or more. This chain links TRBV5-1 with TRBJ2-5; either TRBD1 or TRBD2 may supply D (5 bases each). Germline CDR1 reads SGHRS; CDR2 reads YFSETQ. V dropped 0 bases and J dropped 7 bases, with 16 bases sitting between them. The length of the CDR3 is 15 residues. The CDR3 sequence is CASSLAGADLGTQYF. Here the CDR3 DNA reads TGCGCCAGCAGCTTGGCCGGGGCAGACTTAGGGACCCAGTACTTC.

This clonotype was seen ten or more times. V gene TRBV5-1 combines with J gene TRBJ2-1; 8 bases agree with TRBD2. J lost 5 bases, V lost 2 bases, and 3 bases had no gene match. Germline lookup yields CDR1 SGHRS and CDR2 YFSETQ. This CDR3 has 14 residues. The CDR3, as DNA: TGCGCCAGCAGCTTTAGCGGGGCGAACAATGAGCAGTTCTTC. It is translated as CASSFSGANNEQFF.

This clonotype occurred a few times. This chain links TRBV5-1 with TRBJ2-7, with D perhaps being TRBD1 or TRBD2 (6 bases each). The germline gives CDR1 SGHRS, CDR2 YFSETQ. The ends were cut back, 0 bases at V and 2 bases at J, with 15 bases in the middle. This CDR3 is 16 amino acids long. The CDR3 sequence is CASSLAVTGAPYEQYF. In DNA, the CDR3 is TGCGCCAGCAGCTTGGCCGTCACGGGGGCCCCCTACGAGCAGTACTTC.

This clonotype was counted ten times or more. The rearrangement joins TRBV5-1 to TRBJ2-7; D is tentatively TRBD1 or TRBD2 (6 bases each). There are 14 residues in the CDR3. V lost 2 bases, J lost 5 bases, and 14 bases lay in between. Germline CDR1 reads SGHRS; CDR2 reads YFSETQ. CDR3 coding DNA: TGCGCCAGCAGCTTCGGGGGCAGAGAGCACGAGCAGTACTTC. This sequence encodes CASSFGGREHEQYF.

The chain carries TRBV5-6 and TRBJ1-2; D might be TRBD1 (5 bases). The CDR3 has 14 residues. The V gene lost 4 bases and the J gene lost 4 bases, with 14 bases spanning the gap. Germline V gene sequence: CDR1 SGHDT, CDR2 YYEEEE. CDR3 region: CASSPMGVFYGYTF. As DNA, the CDR3 is TGTGCCAGCAGCCCCATGGGGGTTTTCTATGGCTACACCTTC.

As to this clonotype: A clone one base away is much larger, so this may be a read error. The genes are TRBV5-1 and TRBJ1-5, with D unclear. The ends were cut back, 3 bases at V and 7 bases at J, with 17 bases in the middle. There are 15 residues in the CDR3. Germline V gene sequence: CDR1 SGHRS, CDR2 YFSETQ. CDR3 protein: CASSSDVGGGQPQHF. Written as DNA, the CDR3 is TGCGCCAGCAGCTCGGACGTGGGAGGCGGGCAGCCCCAGCATTTT.

In this sample, this clonotype turned up many times. This rearrangement joins TRBV12-3 or TRBV12-4 to TRBJ1-2; D remains ambiguous. The V end lost 6 bases, the J end lost 4 bases, and 12 bases lay between the germline ends. The CDR3 sequence is 13 residues long. The CDR3 nucleotides are TGTGCCAGCAGCCATGACTCAGCCTATGGCTACACCTTC. Translating gives CASSHDSAYGYTF.

This clonotype was detected ten times or more. The chain couples TRBV5-1 to TRBJ1-4, with D hard to call. The CDR3 is 15 amino acids. V was trimmed by 0 bases and J by 3 bases, leaving 9 bases between them. Germline-derived CDR1 and CDR2 are SGHRS and YFSETQ. CDR3 sequence: CASSLAGEANEKLFF. The CDR3 bases are TGCGCCAGCAGCTTGGCTGGGGAGGCTAATGAAAAACTGTTTTTT.

In its sample, this clonotype was seen many times. The chain is built from TRBV6-5 and TRBJ2-7; 8 nucleotides match TRBD2. The CDR3 runs to 16 residues. Germline V CDR1 and CDR2: MNHEY, SVGAGI. After removal of 2 bases from V and 4 bases from J, the junction contained 10 bases not matched to a gene. The chain's CDR3 is CASSYTGGAHAYEQYF. CDR3 in DNA: TGTGCCAGCAGTTACACGGGGGGGGCCCATGCATACGAGCAGTACTTC.

This clonotype was detected many times. CDR3 amino acids: CASSLTLQGNYGYTF. As DNA, the CDR3 is TGTGCCAGTAGTTTAACCTTACAGGGAAACTATGGCTACACCTTC. This rearrangement joins TRBV19 to TRBJ1-2, with D maybe TRBD1 (6 bases). Germline CDR1 LNHDA, CDR2 SQIVND (reference sequence). CDR3 length equals 15 residues. V gave up 5 bases and J gave up 2 bases, with 15 bases separating them.

This sequence joins TRBV20-1 and TRBJ1-5; D might be TRBD1 (5 bases). V shed 5 bases and J shed 0 bases, with 8 bases lying between them. The germline V gene encodes CDR1 DFQATT and CDR2 SNEGSKA (reference sequence). This CDR3 is built from 13 residues. The CDR3 bases are TGCAGTGCTGGGACGGATAGCAATCAGCCCCAGCATTTT. It translates to CSAGTDSNQPQHF.